This T cell receptor (beta chain) was captured in a study of blood T cell repertoires in COVID-19. Study details: Acute-phase and convalescent COVID-19 samples originated in the United States, Italy and Spain.

Residents of under 25 US areas, aged about 18 to 89 years, made up the participants. Participants' reported clinical history set cohort assignment. Profiled with immunoSEQ multiplex PCR; TCRdb holds only in-frame clones, not every one. The sample carries roughly 400,000 clones, roughly 88% recorded once. Sequencing was carried out using PBMCs or T cells enriched from blood (not recorded which). This sequence originates from a woman between 40 and 50 years old with acute COVID-19.

Here the CDR3 DNA reads TGTGCCAGCAGCCCGGGGACAGGGTACTACGAGCAGTACTTC. Amino acid sequence: CASSPGTGYYEQYF. The chain combines TRBV16 with TRBJ2-7, with TRBD1 matching 9 bases. Losses at the gene ends were 4 bases for V and 3 bases for J; bases not matched to a gene: 4. CDR3 length: 14 amino acids. CDR1 and CDR2 from the germline V gene are KGHSY and FQNENV.